The T cell receptor beta chain described here comes from a study of neoadjuvant nivolumab and ipilimumab in lung cancer. Findings and caveats of the study: TCR receptors were sequenced in few samples.

CDR3 length: 13 residues. Germline CDR1 and CDR2: MDHEN and SYDVKM. Trimming removed 2 bases from V and 6 bases from J, with 10 bases in between. To note about this clone: Its antigen is undetermined.

Assay used: immunoSEQ multiplex PCR; TCRdb lists only in-frame clones, some missing. The sample shows 8,000 to 9,500 clones, about 85% of them seen only once. The TCR was taken from an adult with non-small cell lung cancer. The input for sequencing was adjacent normal lung tissue, taken after neoadjuvant nivolumab, alone or with ipilimumab, at or shortly before surgery. The rearrangement uses TRBV28 and TRBJ1-1; tentative D call: TRBD1 (6 bases). The CDR3 loop is CASSLLGGAEAFF. In DNA, the CDR3 is TGTGCCAGCAGTTTACTTGGGGGCGCTGAAGCTTTCTTT.